This TCR beta chain came from a study of blood T cell repertoires in COVID-19. Study context: Acute and convalescent COVID-19 specimens originated in the United States, Italy and Spain.

This CDR3 region has 13 residues. The V gene's germline CDR1 is MDHEN and CDR2 SYDVKM. With V trimmed by 5 bases and J by 8 bases, 5 bases remained unmatched. In the authors' methods: Reference gene primer amplification in the assay estimated nucleated cell counts. Measured with immunoSEQ multiplex PCR; TCRdb has only the in-frame clones, and not every one. That table furnishes V, J and clone size, whereas the DNA furnished D and trimming. The table records about 160,000 clones, about nine tenths of them present only once. This clonotype was obtained from a man under 40 with COVID-19, enrolled during active disease. Sequences were obtained from peripheral blood. The chain combines TRBV28 with TRBJ1-1, with TRBD1 matching over 10 bases. CDR3 coding DNA: TGTGCCAGCAGTGTCGGGACAGGGGAAGAAGCTTTCTTT. This codes for CASSVGTGEEAFF. Full variable domain (outside the CDR3, taken from reference TRBV28 and TRBJ1-1): DVKVTQSSRYLVKRTGEKVFLECVQDMDHENMFWYRQDPGLGLRLIYFSYDVKMKEKGDIPEGYSVSREKKERFSLILESASTNQTSMYLCASSVGTGEEAFFGQGTRLTVV.